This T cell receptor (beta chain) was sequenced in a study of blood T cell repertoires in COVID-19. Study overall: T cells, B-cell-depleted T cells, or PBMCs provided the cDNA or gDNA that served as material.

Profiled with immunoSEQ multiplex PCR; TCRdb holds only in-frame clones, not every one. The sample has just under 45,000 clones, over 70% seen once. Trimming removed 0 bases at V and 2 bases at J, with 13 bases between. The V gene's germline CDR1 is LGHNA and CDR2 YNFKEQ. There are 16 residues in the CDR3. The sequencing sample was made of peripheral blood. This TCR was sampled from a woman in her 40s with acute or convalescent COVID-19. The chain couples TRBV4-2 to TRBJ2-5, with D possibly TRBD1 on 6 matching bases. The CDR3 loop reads CASSQDWNREQETQYF. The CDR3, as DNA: TGTGCCAGCAGCCAAGATTGGAACAGGGAGCAAGAGACCCAGTACTTC.